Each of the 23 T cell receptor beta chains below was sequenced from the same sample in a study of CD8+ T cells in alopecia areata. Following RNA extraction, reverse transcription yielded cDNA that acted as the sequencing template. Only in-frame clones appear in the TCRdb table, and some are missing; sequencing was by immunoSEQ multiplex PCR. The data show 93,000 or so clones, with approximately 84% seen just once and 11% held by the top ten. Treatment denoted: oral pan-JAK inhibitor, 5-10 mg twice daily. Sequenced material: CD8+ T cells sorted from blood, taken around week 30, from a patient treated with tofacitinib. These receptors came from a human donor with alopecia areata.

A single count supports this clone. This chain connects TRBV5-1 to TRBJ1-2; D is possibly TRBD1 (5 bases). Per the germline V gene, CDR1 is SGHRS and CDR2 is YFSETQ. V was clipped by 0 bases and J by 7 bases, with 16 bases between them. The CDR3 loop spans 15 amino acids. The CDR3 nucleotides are TGCGCCAGCAGCTTGGCCCTTAAACCGGGGCCTGGCTACACCTTC. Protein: CASSLALKPGPGYTF.

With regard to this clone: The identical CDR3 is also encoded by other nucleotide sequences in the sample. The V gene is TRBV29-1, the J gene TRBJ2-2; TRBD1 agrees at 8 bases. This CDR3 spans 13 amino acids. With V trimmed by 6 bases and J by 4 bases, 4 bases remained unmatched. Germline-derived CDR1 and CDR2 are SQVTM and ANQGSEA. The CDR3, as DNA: TGCAGCGTCGACAGGGGTCGCACCGGGGAGCTGTTTTTT. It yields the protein CSVDRGRTGELFF.

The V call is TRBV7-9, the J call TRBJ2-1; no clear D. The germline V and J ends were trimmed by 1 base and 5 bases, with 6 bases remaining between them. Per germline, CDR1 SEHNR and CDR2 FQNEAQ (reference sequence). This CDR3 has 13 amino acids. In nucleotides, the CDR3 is TGTGCCAGCAGCTTAGACCAAAACAATGAGCAGTTCTTC. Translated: CASSLDQNNEQFF. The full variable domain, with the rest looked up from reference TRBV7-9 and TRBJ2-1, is DTGVSQNPRHKITKRGQNVTFRCDPISEHNRLYWYRQTLGQGPEFLTYFQNEAQLEKSRLLSDRFSAERPKGSFSTLEIQRTEQGDSAMYLCASSLDQNNEQFFGPGTRLTVL.

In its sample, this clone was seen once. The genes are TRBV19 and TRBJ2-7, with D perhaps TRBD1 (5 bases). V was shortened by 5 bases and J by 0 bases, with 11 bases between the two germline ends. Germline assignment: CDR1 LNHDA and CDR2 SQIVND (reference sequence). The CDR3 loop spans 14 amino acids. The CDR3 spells CASSFGTGSYEQYF. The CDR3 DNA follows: TGTGCCAGTAGTTTTGGAACAGGCTCCTACGAGCAGTACTTC.

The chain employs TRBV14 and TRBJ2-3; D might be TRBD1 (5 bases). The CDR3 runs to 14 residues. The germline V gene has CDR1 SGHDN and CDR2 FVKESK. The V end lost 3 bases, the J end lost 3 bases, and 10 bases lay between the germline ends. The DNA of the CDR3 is TGTGCCAGCAGCCAGGACACCGTGACAGATACGCAGTATTTT. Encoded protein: CASSQDTVTDTQYF.

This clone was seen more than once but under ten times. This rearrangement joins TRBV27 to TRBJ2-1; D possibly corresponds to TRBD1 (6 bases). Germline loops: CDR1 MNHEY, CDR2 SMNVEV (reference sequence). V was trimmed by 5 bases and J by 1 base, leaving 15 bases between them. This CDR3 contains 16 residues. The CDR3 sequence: CASSAGTRPSYNEQFF. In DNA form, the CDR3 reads TGTGCCAGCAGTGCCGGGACACGCCCTTCCTACAATGAGCAGTTCTTC.

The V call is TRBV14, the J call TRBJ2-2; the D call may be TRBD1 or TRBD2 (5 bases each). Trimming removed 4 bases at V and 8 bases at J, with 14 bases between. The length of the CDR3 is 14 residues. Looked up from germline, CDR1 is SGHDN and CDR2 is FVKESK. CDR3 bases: TGTGCCAGCAGCCTCCTACTAGACAGAGGGGAGCTGTTTTTT. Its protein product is CASSLLLDRGELFF.

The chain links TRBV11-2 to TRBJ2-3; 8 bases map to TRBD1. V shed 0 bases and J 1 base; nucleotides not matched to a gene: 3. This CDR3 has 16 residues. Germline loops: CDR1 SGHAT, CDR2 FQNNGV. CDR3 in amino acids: CASSLDPRGRTDTQYF. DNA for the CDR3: TGTGCCAGCAGCTTAGATCCCAGGGGGCGCACAGATACGCAGTATTTT. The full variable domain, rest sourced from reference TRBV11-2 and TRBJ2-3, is EAGVAQSPRYKIIEKRQSVAFWCNPISGHATLYWYQQILGQGPKLLIQFQNNGVVDDSQLPKDRFSAERLKGVDSTLKIQPAKLEDSAVYLCASSLDPRGRTDTQYFGPGTRLTVL.

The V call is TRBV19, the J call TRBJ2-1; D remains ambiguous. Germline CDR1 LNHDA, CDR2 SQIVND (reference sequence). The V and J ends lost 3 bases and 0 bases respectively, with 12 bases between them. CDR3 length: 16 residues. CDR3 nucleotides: TGTGCCAGTAGTATGGCAACCCACCCCTCCTACAATGAGCAGTTCTTC. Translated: CASSMATHPSYNEQFF. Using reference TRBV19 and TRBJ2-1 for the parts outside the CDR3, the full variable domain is DGGITQSPKYLFRKEGQNVTLSCEQNLNHDAMYWYRQDPGQGLRLIYYSQIVNDFQKGDIAEGYSVSREKKESFPLTVTSAQKNPTAFYLCASSMATHPSYNEQFFGPGTRLTVL.

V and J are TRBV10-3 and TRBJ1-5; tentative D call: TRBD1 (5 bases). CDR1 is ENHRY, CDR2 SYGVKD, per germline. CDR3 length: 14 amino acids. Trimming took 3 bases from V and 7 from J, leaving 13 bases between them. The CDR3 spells CAISDRVKDQPQHF. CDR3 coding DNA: TGTGCCATCAGTGACAGGGTTAAGGACCAGCCCCAGCATTTT.

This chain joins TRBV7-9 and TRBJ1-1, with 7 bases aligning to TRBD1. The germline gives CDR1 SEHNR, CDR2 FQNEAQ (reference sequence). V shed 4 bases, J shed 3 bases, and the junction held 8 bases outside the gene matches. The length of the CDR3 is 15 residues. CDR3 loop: CASSSPGQLYTEAFF. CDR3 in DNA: TGTGCCAGCAGCTCCCCGGGACAGCTATACACTGAAGCTTTCTTT.

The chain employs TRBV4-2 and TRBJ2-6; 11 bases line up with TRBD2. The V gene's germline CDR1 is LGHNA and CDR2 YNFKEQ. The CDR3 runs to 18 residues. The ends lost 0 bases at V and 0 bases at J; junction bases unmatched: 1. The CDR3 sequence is CASSQELAGGSGANVLTF. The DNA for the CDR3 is TGTGCCAGCAGCCAAGAGCTAGCGGGAGGCTCTGGGGCCAACGTCCTGACTTTC.

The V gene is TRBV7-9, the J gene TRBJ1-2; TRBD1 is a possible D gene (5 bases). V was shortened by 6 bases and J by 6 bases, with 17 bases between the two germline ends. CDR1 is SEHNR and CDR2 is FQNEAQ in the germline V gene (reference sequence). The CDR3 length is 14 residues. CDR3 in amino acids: CASRPLRVEDGYTF. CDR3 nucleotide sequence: TGTGCCAGCAGACCCCTCAGGGTAGAGGATGGCTACACCTTC. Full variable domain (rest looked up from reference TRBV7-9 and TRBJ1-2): DTGVSQNPRHKITKRGQNVTFRCDPISEHNRLYWYRQTLGQGPEFLTYFQNEAQLEKSRLLSDRFSAERPKGSFSTLEIQRTEQGDSAMYLCASRPLRVEDGYTFGSGTRLTVV.

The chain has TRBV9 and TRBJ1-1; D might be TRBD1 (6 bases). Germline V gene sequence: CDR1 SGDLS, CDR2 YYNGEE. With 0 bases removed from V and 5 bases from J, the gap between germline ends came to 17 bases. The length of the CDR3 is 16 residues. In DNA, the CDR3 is TGTGCCAGCAGCGTAGCAGAGAGCGGACAGTCGACTGAAGCTTTCTTT. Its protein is CASSVAESGQSTEAFF.

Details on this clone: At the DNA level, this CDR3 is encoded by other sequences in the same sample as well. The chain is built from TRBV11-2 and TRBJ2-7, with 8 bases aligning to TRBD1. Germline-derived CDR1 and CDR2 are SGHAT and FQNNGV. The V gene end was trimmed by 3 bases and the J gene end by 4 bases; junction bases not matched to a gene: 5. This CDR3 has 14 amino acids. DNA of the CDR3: TGTGCCAGCAGCTTGGGGCAGGGGGCTTACGAGCAGTACTTC. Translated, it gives CASSLGQGAYEQYF.

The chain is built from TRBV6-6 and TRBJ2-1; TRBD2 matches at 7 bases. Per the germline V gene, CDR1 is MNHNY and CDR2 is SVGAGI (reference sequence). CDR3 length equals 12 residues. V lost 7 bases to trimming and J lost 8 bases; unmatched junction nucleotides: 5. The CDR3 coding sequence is TGTGCCAGCAACCAGGGAGGGTATGAGCAGTTCTTC. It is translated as CASNQGGYEQFF.

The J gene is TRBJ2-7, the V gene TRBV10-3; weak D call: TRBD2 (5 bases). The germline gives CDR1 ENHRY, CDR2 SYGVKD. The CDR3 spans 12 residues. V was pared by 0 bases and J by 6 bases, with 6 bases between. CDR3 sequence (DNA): TGTGCCATCAGTGAGTCTGAGGGCGAGCAGTACTTC. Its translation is CAISESEGEQYF.

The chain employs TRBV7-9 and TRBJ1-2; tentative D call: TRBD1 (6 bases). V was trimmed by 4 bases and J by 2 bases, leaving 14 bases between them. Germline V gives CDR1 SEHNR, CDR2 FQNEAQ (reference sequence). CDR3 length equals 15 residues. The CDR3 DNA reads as TGTGCCAGCAGCTCTCCACAGGGTTGGAACTATGGCTACACCTTC. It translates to CASSSPQGWNYGYTF.

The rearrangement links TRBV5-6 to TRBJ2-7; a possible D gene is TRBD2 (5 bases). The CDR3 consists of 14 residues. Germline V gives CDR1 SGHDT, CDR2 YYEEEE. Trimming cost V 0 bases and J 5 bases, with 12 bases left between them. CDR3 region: CASSLAGFLHEQYF. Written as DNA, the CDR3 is TGTGCCAGCAGCTTGGCGGGGTTCCTCCACGAGCAGTACTTC.

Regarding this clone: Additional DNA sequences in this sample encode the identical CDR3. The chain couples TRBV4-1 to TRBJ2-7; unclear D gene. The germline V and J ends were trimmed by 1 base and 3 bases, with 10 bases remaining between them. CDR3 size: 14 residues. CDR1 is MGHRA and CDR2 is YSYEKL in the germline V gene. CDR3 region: CASSQGSGYYEQYF. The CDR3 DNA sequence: TGCGCCAGCAGCCAAGGTTCTGGGTACTACGAGCAGTACTTC.

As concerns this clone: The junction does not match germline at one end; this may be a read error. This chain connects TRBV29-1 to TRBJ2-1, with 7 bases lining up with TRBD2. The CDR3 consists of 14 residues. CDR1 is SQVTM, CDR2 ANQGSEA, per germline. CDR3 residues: CSVRREGSFNEQFF. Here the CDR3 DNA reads TGCAGCGTTCGAAGGGAGGGCTCCTTCAATGAGCAGTTCTTC.

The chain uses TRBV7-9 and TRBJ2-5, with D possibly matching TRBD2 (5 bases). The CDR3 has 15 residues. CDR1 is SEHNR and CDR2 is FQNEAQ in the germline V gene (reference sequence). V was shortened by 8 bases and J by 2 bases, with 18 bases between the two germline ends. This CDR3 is CASARRPFNQETQYF. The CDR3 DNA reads TGTGCCAGCGCCCGGAGGCCTTTTAATCAAGAGACCCAGTACTTC.

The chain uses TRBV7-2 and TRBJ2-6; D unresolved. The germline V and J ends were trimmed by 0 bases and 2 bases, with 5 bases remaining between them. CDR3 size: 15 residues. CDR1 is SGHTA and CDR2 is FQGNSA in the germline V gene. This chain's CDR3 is CASSLAGPGANVLTF. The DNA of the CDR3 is TGTGCCAGCAGCTTAGCAGGGCCTGGGGCCAACGTCCTGACTTTC.